These 22 T cell receptor beta chains were all obtained from the same sample, sequenced in a study of CD8 T cells in ankylosing spondylitis. TCRdb reprocessed the 5' RACE reads via MiXCR and lists one record per CDR3 protein. The sample contains around 340,000 distinct CDR3 sequences, roughly 14% of which appear only once. Specimen: blood, either unsorted or a sorted T cell fraction (not recorded which). These receptors were obtained from a male donor with ankylosing spondylitis or in good health (not recorded which).

The rearrangement joins TRBV7-9 to TRBJ2-2; 10 bases map to TRBD2. J gave up 6 bases and V 5 bases, and 6 bases lay outside the gene matches. This CDR3 comprises 15 residues. The germline gives CDR1 SEHNR, CDR2 FQNEAQ (reference sequence). The CDR3 sequence: CASSGLAGDPGELFF. The CDR3 DNA is TGTGCCAGCAGCGGCCTAGCGGGAGACCCCGGGGAGCTGTTTTTT.

This clonotype has at least ten counts. This rearrangement joins TRBV12-3 or TRBV12-4 to TRBJ2-2; D possibly corresponds to TRBD1 (5 bases). The CDR3 has 13 residues. V lost 5 bases and J lost 5, with 9 bases in between. CDR3 bases: TGTGCCAGCAGTCCAGGGATAACCGGGGAGCTGTTTTTT. Its protein is CASSPGITGELFF.

The chain joins TRBV12-3 or TRBV12-4 to TRBJ1-1; a possible D gene is TRBD1 (5 bases). Trimming took 6 bases from V and 7 from J, leaving 18 bases between them. The CDR3 has 14 amino acids. This chain's CDR3 is CASRFGGVGIEAFF. CDR3 DNA sequence: TGTGCCAGCAGGTTCGGGGGGGTGGGAATTGAAGCTTTCTTT.

This clonotype was counted between two and nine times. V gene TRBV11-2 combines with J gene TRBJ1-1, with a weak D call TRBD1 (6 bases). Germline CDR1 is SGHAT and CDR2 is FQNNGV. V lost 5 bases and J lost 5, with 15 bases in between. CDR3 size: 14 residues. CDR3 loop: CASSPQGDLTEAFF. In DNA, the CDR3 is TGTGCCAGCAGCCCACAGGGAGATTTAACTGAAGCTTTCTTT.

The CDR3 loop reads CASSYRGRNSPLHF. Here the CDR3 DNA reads TGTGCCAGCAGTTACAGGGGAAGGAATTCACCCCTCCACTTT. V usage is TRBV2 and J usage is TRBJ1-6, with TRBD1 matching over 7 bases. The V and J ends lost 5 bases and 7 bases, in that order; junction bases with no gene match: 5. The CDR3 extends over 14 amino acids. Germline V CDR1 and CDR2: SNHLY, FYNNEI.

The gene calls are TRBV12-5 and TRBJ2-7; a weak D match, TRBD2 (5 bases). The CDR3 has 16 amino acids. Germline V gives CDR1 LGHNT, CDR2 FRNRAP. V lost 3 bases to trimming and J lost 2 bases, with 17 bases between them. CDR3 sequence: CASGLGGDLGAYEQYF. CDR3 nucleotide sequence: TGTGCTAGTGGTTTAGGTGGCGACCTCGGGGCCTACGAGCAGTACTTC.

V is TRBV6-5 and J is TRBJ1-1; 7 bases align to TRBD1. Germline V gives CDR1 MNHEY, CDR2 SVGAGI. Trimming removed 8 bases from V and 7 bases from J; junction bases left unmatched: 7. The CDR3 has 12 residues. CDR3 in amino acids: CASAPDRFEAFF. The CDR3 coding sequence is TGTGCCAGCGCCCCGGACAGGTTTGAAGCTTTCTTT.

This clonotype was detected ten times or more. The chain carries TRBV6-5 and TRBJ1-1, with D unclear. Germline CDR1 reads MNHEY; CDR2 reads SVGAGI. CDR3 size: 13 residues. V gave up 4 bases and J gave up 1 base, with 7 bases separating them. CDR3: CASSSDGNTEAFF. The CDR3 nucleotides are TGTGCCAGCAGTTCGGACGGGAACACTGAAGCTTTCTTT.

This clonotype occurred a few times. This chain links TRBV11-3 with TRBJ1-1; TRBD1 is a possible D gene (5 bases). V gave up 6 bases and J gave up 3 bases, with 14 bases separating them. The CDR3 is 14 amino acids. Germline assignment: CDR1 SGHNT and CDR2 YENEEA. CDR3 nucleotide sequence: TGTGCCAGCAGTCCCGACAGTGTTTACACTGAAGCTTTCTTT. As protein: CASSPDSVYTEAFF.

There are a few counts of this clonotype. J is TRBJ2-1 and V is TRBV3-1; TRBD2 is a possible D gene (5 bases). Germline CDR1 reads LGHDT; CDR2 reads YNNKEL (reference sequence). V was shortened by 7 bases and J by 9 bases, with 19 bases between the two germline ends. This CDR3 is built from 14 residues. In DNA form, the CDR3 reads TGTGCCAGCACCACTTCCAATCGGGATGGTGAGCAGTTCTTC. This encodes CASTTSNRDGEQFF.

This clonotype has only a few counts. This chain connects TRBV5-1 to TRBJ2-3; D is ambiguous. The germline gives CDR1 SGHRS, CDR2 YFSETQ. The CDR3 loop spans 15 amino acids. V shed 0 bases and J shed 4 bases, with 12 bases lying between them. For the CDR3, the DNA is TGCGCCAGCAGCTTGGACTACCGCCCGGCAGATACGCAGTATTTT. Protein sequence: CASSLDYRPADTQYF.

This clonotype was seen a few times. The V call is TRBV15, the J call TRBJ2-1; 8 bases match TRBD2. The V and J ends lost 0 bases and 7 bases, in that order; junction bases with no gene match: 17. This CDR3 spans 19 amino acids. Per germline, CDR1 LNHNV and CDR2 YYDKDF (reference sequence). CDR3 bases: TGTGCCACCAGCAGAGAGGCTCGGGGTTGGAGCGGGAGATTTAATGAGCAGTTCTTC. Translating gives CATSREARGWSGRFNEQFF. Complete variable domain (other parts from reference TRBV15 and TRBJ2-1): DAMVIQNPRYQVTQFGKPVTLSCSQTLNHNVMYWYQQKSSQAPKLLFHYYDKDFNNEADTPDNFQSRRPNTSFCFLDIRSPGLGDTAMYLCATSREARGWSGRFNEQFFGPGTRLTVL.

The chain employs TRBV7-2 and TRBJ2-7; 8 bases align to TRBD1. J was trimmed by 3 bases and V by 2 bases; bases with no gene match: 3. CDR3 length equals 14 residues. Germline assignment: CDR1 SGHTA and CDR2 FQGNSA. The CDR3 bases are TGTGCCAGCAGCTTATACAGGGGGATCTACGAGCAGTACTTC. Residues: CASSLYRGIYEQYF.

This clonotype has a handful of counts. The V gene is TRBV6-1, the J gene TRBJ2-1; D is undetermined. Between the trimmed V and J ends, which lost 1 base and 8 bases, there was a span of 6 bases. Looked up from germline, CDR1 is MNHNS and CDR2 is SASEGT. The CDR3 runs to 12 residues. The DNA of the CDR3 is TGTGCCAGCAGTGAAGTGGGGTATGAGCAGTTCTTC. Its translation: CASSEVGYEQFF.

This clonotype was counted a few times. This chain uses TRBV7-2 with TRBJ2-5; 7 nucleotides align to TRBD2. Germline values: CDR1 SGHTA, CDR2 FQGNSA. The junction had 10 bases not matched to a gene; V was cut back by 1 base and J by 2 bases. The CDR3 contains 17 residues. The CDR3 sequence: CASSLGLRGSQQETQYF. In nucleotides, the CDR3 is TGTGCCAGCAGCTTAGGGCTTCGCGGGAGTCAACAAGAGACCCAGTACTTC.

CDR3 in DNA: TGCGCCAGCAGCTTGGAGGGACACTACACCGGGGAGCTGTTTTTT. Its protein product is CASSLEGHYTGELFF. The V call is TRBV5-1, the J call TRBJ2-2, with D possibly TRBD1 on 6 matching bases. CDR1 and CDR2 from the germline V gene are SGHRS and YFSETQ. V lost 0 bases to trimming and J lost 3 bases, with 9 bases between them. The CDR3 covers 15 residues.

This clonotype was counted only a few times. J is TRBJ1-1 and V is TRBV20-1, with D tentatively TRBD1 (6 bases). CDR3 length equals 11 residues. Germline V gives CDR1 DFQATT, CDR2 SNEGSKA (reference sequence). Trimming took 1 base from V and 6 from J, leaving 6 bases between them. The CDR3 here is CSARGGPEAFF. The DNA of the CDR3 is TGCAGTGCTAGAGGGGGGCCTGAAGCTTTCTTT.

The chain is built from TRBV20-1 and TRBJ1-1; TRBD1 agrees at 10 bases. Trimming at V came to 7 bases and at J to 2 bases, leaving 4 bases not matched to a gene. CDR1 is DFQATT and CDR2 is SNEGSKA in the germline V gene (reference sequence). The CDR3 is 13 residues long. CDR3 in DNA: TGCAGTGTGACAGGGGGCATAAACACTGAAGCTTTCTTT. Encoded protein: CSVTGGINTEAFF.

The genes are TRBV20-1 and TRBJ2-1, with D possibly TRBD1 on 5 matching bases. This CDR3 spans 13 amino acids. In germline, CDR1 is DFQATT, CDR2 SNEGSKA (reference sequence). V was pared by 7 bases and J by 4 bases, with 14 bases between. CDR3 residues: CSVSRAEYNEQFF. The CDR3 DNA follows: TGCAGTGTTAGCAGGGCAGAATACAATGAGCAGTTCTTC.

The chain has TRBV18 and TRBJ1-1; TRBD1 matches 9 bases. V was clipped by 3 bases and J by 4 bases; unmatched bases: 6. Germline loops: CDR1 KGHSH, CDR2 LQKENI. This CDR3 has 15 amino acids. The CDR3 nucleotides are TGTGCCAGCTCACCCTCCAGGACAGGGGTCACTGAAGCTTTCTTT. This translates into CASSPSRTGVTEAFF.

The V call is TRBV7-6, the J call TRBJ2-1; 13 bases line up with TRBD2. The length of the CDR3 is 19 residues. The trim removed 3 bases at V and 0 bases at J, leaving 8 bases unmatched. CDR1 is SGHVS and CDR2 is FNYEAQ in the germline V gene. The CDR3 region has the DNA TGTGCCAGCAGCTTCTACGGACTAGCGGGGGAAAGCTCCTACAATGAGCAGTTCTTC. Translating gives CASSFYGLAGESSYNEQFF.

This clonotype was observed a few times. The DNA for the CDR3 is TGCGCCAGCAGCCTCGAAACAGGTAGCGGGAGGTCGACCGGGGAGCTGTTTTTT. This translates into CASSLETGSGRSTGELFF. The chain carries TRBV5-1 and TRBJ2-2; 10 positions agree with TRBD2. CDR1 and CDR2 from the germline V gene are SGHRS and YFSETQ. With V trimmed by 4 bases and J by 5 bases, 14 bases remained unmatched. The CDR3 sequence is 18 residues long. Full variable domain (rest looked up from reference TRBV5-1 and TRBJ2-2): KAGVTQTPRYLIKTRGQQVTLSCSPISGHRSVSWYQQTPGQGLQFLFEYFSETQRNKGNFPGRFSGRQFSNSRSEMNVSTLELGDSALYLCASSLETGSGRSTGELFFGEGSRLTVL.